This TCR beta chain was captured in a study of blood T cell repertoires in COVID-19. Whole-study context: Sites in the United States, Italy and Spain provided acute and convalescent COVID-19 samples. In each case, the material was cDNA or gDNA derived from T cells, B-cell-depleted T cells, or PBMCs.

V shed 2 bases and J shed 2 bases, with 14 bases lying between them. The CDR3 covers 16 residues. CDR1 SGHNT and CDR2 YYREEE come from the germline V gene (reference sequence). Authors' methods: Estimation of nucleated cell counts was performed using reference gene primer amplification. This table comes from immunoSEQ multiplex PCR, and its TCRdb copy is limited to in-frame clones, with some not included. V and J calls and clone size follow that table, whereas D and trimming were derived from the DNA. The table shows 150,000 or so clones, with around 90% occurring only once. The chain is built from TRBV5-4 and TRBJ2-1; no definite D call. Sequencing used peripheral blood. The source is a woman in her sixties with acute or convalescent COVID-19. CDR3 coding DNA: TGTGCCAGCAGCTTATCTCTCTCTTCTCCCTACAATGAGCAGTTCTTC. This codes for CASSLSLSSPYNEQFF. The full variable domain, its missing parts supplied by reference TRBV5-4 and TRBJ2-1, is ETGVTQSPTHLIKTRGQQVTLRCSSQSGHNTVSWYQQALGQGPQFIFQYYREEENGRGNFPPRFSGLQFPNYSSELNVNALELDDSALYLCASSLSLSSPYNEQFFGPGTRLTVL.